The 22 T cell receptor beta chains given below trace back to one sample, sequenced in a study of CD39 and CD103 CD8 tumor-infiltrating T cells. Here immunoSEQ multiplex PCR was the method, and the copy in TCRdb shows in-frame clones only, minus some. Of over a thousand clones listed, approximately 58% were seen once; the top ten hold about 25%. Specimen: CD39- CD103+ CD8+ T cells sorted from the tumor. This sample's subset: CD103+CD39- single-positive CD45RA- CD8 T cells. These TCRs come from a human donor with head and neck squamous cell carcinoma.

The chain couples TRBV7-6 to TRBJ2-5, with D unclear. This CDR3 has 12 amino acids. V lost 3 bases and J 5 bases, leaving 7 bases between the germline ends. Germline CDR1 and CDR2: SGHVS and FNYEAQ. The DNA for the CDR3 is TGTGCCAGCAGCTTTTGGTTGGAGACCCAGTACTTC. This sequence encodes CASSFWLETQYF.

CDR3 DNA: TGTGCCAGCAGCACTCGACAGGGCTTGTCGAACACCGGGGAGCTGTTTTTT. It translates to CASSTRQGLSNTGELFF. V is TRBV11-3 and J is TRBJ2-2, with 7 bases identical to TRBD1. Germline CDR1 is SGHNT and CDR2 is YENEEA. The CDR3 is 17 residues long. Unmatched junction bases numbered 9, after V lost 5 bases and J lost 0 bases.

This chain joins TRBV21-1 and TRBJ1-2; the D call in the table, TRBD1, was not verified against the DNA. TRBV21-1 is marked as a pseudogene. The CDR3 loop spans 15 amino acids. The CDR3 is CASSKADRSVYGYTF. The CDR3 bases are TGTGCCAGCAGCAAAGCGGACAGGTCTGTCTATGGCTACACCTTC.

V gene TRBV28 combines with J gene TRBJ2-5; possibly TRBD1 or TRBD2 for D (7 bases each). Trimming pared 3 bases from V and 5 bases from J, leaving 19 bases between. The CDR3 length is 16 residues. From germline, CDR1 is MDHEN and CDR2 SYDVKM. CDR3 region: CASSLYPGGVKETQYF. The CDR3 DNA reads TGTGCCAGCAGTTTGTATCCAGGGGGGGTTAAGGAGACCCAGTACTTC.

The chain carries TRBV7-9 and TRBJ2-1; 7 nucleotides align to TRBD1. V lost 5 bases and J lost 10; bases outside the gene matches: 14. Germline V gene lookup returns CDR1 SEHNR and CDR2 FQNEAQ (reference sequence). The CDR3 has 15 residues. The chain's CDR3 is CASSQMKTGIGEQFF. The DNA of the CDR3 is TGTGCCAGCAGCCAAATGAAGACAGGGATAGGCGAGCAGTTCTTC.

In its sample, this clone was seen a few times. V usage is TRBV4-2 and J usage is TRBJ2-7; 7 nucleotides align to TRBD1. The CDR3 is made up of 16 amino acids. CDR1 and CDR2 from the germline V gene are LGHNA and YNFKEQ. J lost 2 bases, V lost 0 bases, and 7 bases had no gene match. Written as DNA, the CDR3 is TGTGCCAGCAGCCAAGATGTGGCAGGGACAGCCTACGAGCAGTACTTC. This translates into CASSQDVAGTAYEQYF.

The chain recombines TRBV7-9 with TRBJ2-7; D is unresolved. Germline V gene data show CDR1 as SEHNR and CDR2 as FQNEAQ (reference sequence). CDR3 length: 15 amino acids. The V end was cut by 5 bases, the J end by 0 bases, with 14 bases between. The CDR3, as DNA: TGTGCCAGCAGCCACCCCGAGGATATCTCCTACGAGCAGTACTTC. It translates to CASSHPEDISYEQYF.

This chain connects TRBV9 to TRBJ2-1; maybe TRBD1 (5 bases). The ends were cut back, 4 bases at V and 2 bases at J, with 16 bases in the middle. The CDR3 runs 16 residues. CDR1 and CDR2 (germline): SGDLS, YYNGEE. The CDR3 loop reads CASSNHDRTTYNEQFF. CDR3 coding DNA: TGTGCCAGCAGCAACCACGACAGAACCACCTACAATGAGCAGTTCTTC.

A few counts support this clone. The chain joins TRBV6-1 to TRBJ1-2, with D maybe TRBD1 (5 bases). The CDR3 covers 14 residues. Germline V CDR1 and CDR2: MNHNS, SASEGT. V was shortened by 1 base and J by 10 bases, with 16 bases between the two germline ends. For the CDR3, the DNA is TGTGCCAGCAGTGAAGAGTGGTCAGGACATCCCTACACCTTC. It specifies CASSEEWSGHPYTF.

Concerning this clone: The junction and the germline gene differ at one end; a read error may be behind it. V is TRBV5-4 and J is TRBJ2-3; tentatively, D is TRBD1 (6 bases). The CDR3 consists of 16 residues. Germline V gene lookup returns CDR1 SGHNT and CDR2 YYREEE (reference sequence). The CDR3 DNA reads as TGCGCCAGCAGCCCATACCGGGACACCAACACAGATACGCAGTATTTT. Translating it yields CASSPYRDTNTDTQYF.

The gene calls are TRBV15 and TRBJ1-4; TRBD1 matches 12 bases. This CDR3 contains 14 residues. V gave up 5 bases and J gave up 8 bases; unmatched junction bases: 3. Germline loops: CDR1 LNHNV, CDR2 YYDKDF (reference sequence). This chain's CDR3 is CATSGTGGREKLFF. CDR3 nucleotide sequence: TGTGCCACCAGCGGGACAGGGGGCAGGGAAAAACTGTTTTTT. The full variable domain, with the rest looked up from reference TRBV15 and TRBJ1-4, is DAMVIQNPRYQVTQFGKPVTLSCSQTLNHNVMYWYQQKSSQAPKLLFHYYDKDFNNEADTPDNFQSRRPNTSFCFLDIRSPGLGDTAMYLCATSGTGGREKLFFGSGTQLSVL.

This clone was seen a handful of times. The V and J genes are TRBV7-9 and TRBJ2-7; D gene unclear. Trimming stripped 1 base from V and 5 bases from J, with 12 bases between. The CDR3 length is 14 residues. Germline CDR1 is SEHNR and CDR2 is FQNEAQ (reference sequence). Here the CDR3 DNA reads TGTGCCAGCAGCTTAGGGCTAGTAGAGAACGAGCAGTACTTC. This translates into CASSLGLVENEQYF.

J is TRBJ2-3 and V is TRBV7-9; 8 nucleotides line up with TRBD1. This CDR3 region has 18 residues. CDR1 is SEHNR and CDR2 is FQNEAQ in the germline V gene (reference sequence). The V segment lost 0 bases and the J segment 4 bases; nucleotides outside the gene matches: 12. CDR3 in DNA: TGTGCCAGCAGCTTAGCACACTACGGGACAGGATATTCAGATACGCAGTATTTT. Translated: CASSLAHYGTGYSDTQYF.

The chain couples TRBV29-1 to TRBJ1-2; D is unclear. Deletions cut 7 bases from V and 8 bases from J, with 20 bases between. CDR3 length equals 13 residues. Looked up from germline, CDR1 is SQVTM and CDR2 is ANQGSEA. The CDR3 loop is CSGADPGVGGYTF. DNA for the CDR3: TGCAGCGGAGCGGATCCCGGGGTAGGGGGCTACACCTTC.

This CDR3 is CASRTGFYNSPLHF. In nucleotides, the CDR3 is TGTGCCAGCAGAACGGGATTTTATAATTCACCCCTCCACTTT. The rearrangement links TRBV28 to TRBJ1-6; no clear D gene. Trimming cost V 6 bases and J 4 bases, with 10 bases left between them. CDR1 is MDHEN, CDR2 SYDVKM, per germline. The CDR3 is 14 residues long. The whole variable domain, remainder taken from reference TRBV28 and TRBJ1-6, is DVKVTQSSRYLVKRTGEKVFLECVQDMDHENMFWYRQDPGLGLRLIYFSYDVKMKEKGDIPEGYSVSREKKERFSLILESASTNQTSMYLCASRTGFYNSPLHFGNGTRLTVT.

The CDR3 loop is CASSTRSGDPSPSYNEQFF. The CDR3 nucleotides are TGTGCCAGCAGCACCCGTTCTGGCGACCCCTCGCCCTCCTACAATGAGCAGTTCTTC. The chain employs TRBV7-9 and TRBJ2-1; the D is unclear. Germline CDR1 reads SEHNR; CDR2 reads FQNEAQ (reference sequence). This CDR3 has 19 amino acids. V was trimmed by 5 bases and J by 0 bases, leaving 23 bases between them.

The rearrangement uses TRBV6-5 and TRBJ2-7, with D perhaps matching TRBD2 (6 bases). V dropped 2 bases and J dropped 4 bases, with 9 bases sitting between them. Germline CDR1 is MNHEY and CDR2 is SVGAGI. This CDR3 comprises 13 residues. CDR3 DNA: TGTGCCAGCAGTTACATACGGGGGTACGAGCAGTACTTC. Translation: CASSYIRGYEQYF.

CDR3 loop: CASLAFSSTDTQYF. In DNA, the CDR3 is TGTGCCAGTCTAGCCTTTTCTAGCACAGATACGCAGTATTTT. The chain is built from TRBV6-1 and TRBJ2-3; tentative D call: TRBD2 (5 bases). This CDR3 spans 14 amino acids. Germline V gene sequence: CDR1 MNHNS, CDR2 SASEGT. V lost 9 bases to trimming and J lost 0 bases, with 13 bases between them.

The rearrangement links TRBV28 to TRBJ2-1; 7 bases match TRBD1. This CDR3 comprises 14 residues. V gave up 5 bases and J gave up 2 bases; unmatched junction bases: 3. Germline CDR1 MDHEN, CDR2 SYDVKM. CDR3 DNA: TGTGCCAGCAGTCAACAGGGGACCTACAATGAGCAGTTCTTC. Residues: CASSQQGTYNEQFF. Variable domain in full (rest from reference TRBV28 and TRBJ2-1): DVKVTQSSRYLVKRTGEKVFLECVQDMDHENMFWYRQDPGLGLRLIYFSYDVKMKEKGDIPEGYSVSREKKERFSLILESASTNQTSMYLCASSQQGTYNEQFFGPGTRLTVL.

The chain combines TRBV27 with TRBJ2-1; D is ambiguous. The CDR3 covers 11 residues. CDR1 and CDR2 from the germline V gene are MNHEY and SMNVEV (reference sequence). With 3 bases removed from V and 7 bases from J, the gap between germline ends came to 4 bases. In DNA form, the CDR3 reads TGTGCCAGCAGTTTGAGTAATGAGCAGTTCTTC. It specifies CASSLSNEQFF.

This clone has just a few counts. This chain links TRBV27 with TRBJ2-7; 9 nucleotides align to TRBD2. CDR3 length: 16 residues. J was trimmed by 2 bases and V by 2 bases; bases with no gene match: 7. Germline V gives CDR1 MNHEY, CDR2 SMNVEV (reference sequence). The CDR3 DNA is TGTGCCAGCAGTTTAGCGTGGACTAGCGTAACCTACGAGCAGTACTTC. Translation gives CASSLAWTSVTYEQYF.

The chain employs TRBV27 and TRBJ2-5, with D uncertain. TRBJ2-7 matches the DNA end more closely, so the J call is doubtful. The CDR3 is made up of 14 amino acids. Germline V CDR1 and CDR2: MNHEY, SMNVEV (reference sequence). CDR3 coding DNA: TGTGCCAGCAGCAAACTGGCGGACTCCTACGAGCAGTACTTC. This encodes CASSKLADSYEQYF.